Sequencing of this T cell receptor beta chain was carried out in a study of technical replicates of blood from a handful of donors. The method was immunoSEQ multiplex PCR; TCRdb's version includes in-frame clones alone and lacks a portion of them. The sample has approximately 84,000 clones; 95% to 98% are singletons. This clone showed up just once. V lost 4 bases, J lost 7 bases, and 9 bases stayed unmatched. Germline V gene lookup returns CDR1 SGHDN and CDR2 FVKESK. CDR3 length: 16 amino acids. The chain is built from TRBV14 and TRBJ2-2; 10 bases align to TRBD1. This clonotype originated in a human donor in good health. Sequenced: T cells isolated from PBMCs. This CDR3 reads CASSLTGQGHFGELFF. CDR3 in DNA: TGTGCCAGCAGCCTTACGGGACAGGGGCATTTCGGGGAGCTGTTTTTT.